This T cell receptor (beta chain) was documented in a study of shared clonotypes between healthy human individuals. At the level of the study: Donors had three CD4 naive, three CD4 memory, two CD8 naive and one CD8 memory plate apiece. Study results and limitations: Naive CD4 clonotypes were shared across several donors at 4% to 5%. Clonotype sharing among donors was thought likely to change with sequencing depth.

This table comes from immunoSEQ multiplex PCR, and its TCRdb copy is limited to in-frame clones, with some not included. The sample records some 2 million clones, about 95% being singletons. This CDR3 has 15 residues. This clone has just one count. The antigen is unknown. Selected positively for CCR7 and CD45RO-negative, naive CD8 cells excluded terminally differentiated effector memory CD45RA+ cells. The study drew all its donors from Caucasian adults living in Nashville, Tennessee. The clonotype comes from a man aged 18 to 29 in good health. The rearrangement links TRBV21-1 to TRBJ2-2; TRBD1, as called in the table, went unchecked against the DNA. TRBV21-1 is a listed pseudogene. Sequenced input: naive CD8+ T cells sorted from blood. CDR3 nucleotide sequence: TGTCGAACCGGGTACAGGTCGGAGAACACCGGGGAGCTGTTTTTT. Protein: CRTGYRSENTGELFF.